This is a list of T cell receptor beta chains from one sample in a study of T-cell memory formation after mild COVID-19. TCRdb recomputed calls from the 5' RACE reads with MiXCR, one row per CDR3 protein. Seen here are around 220,000 distinct CDR3 sequences, about a sixth observed once, and the top ten hold around 3.8%. Sequencing was done on a sample of PBMCs or a T cell subset sorted from them (not recorded which). The receptors originated from a man between 18 and 29 years old who had mild COVID-19 (a few samples of this study predate the infection). Cell type and time point are not known. Both conserved end residues are part of each CDR3. The order of the fields is V gene, J gene, CDR3 protein.

TRBV6-1	TRBJ1-1	CASSVGRGVTMNTEAFF
TRBV20-1	TRBJ1-4	CSARDWGAATNEKLFF
TRBV12-3/TRBV12-4	TRBJ1-1	CASSSVDRAEAFF
TRBV18	TRBJ1-5	CASSPEPRQPQHF
TRBV7-3	TRBJ2-5	CASSLNLGQGTQYF
TRBV4-3	TRBJ2-2	CASSQDIRRGAGELFF
TRBV12-3/TRBV12-4	TRBJ2-5	CASSLLWGVTETQYF
TRBV5-1	TRBJ1-1	CASSPDGLYTEAFF
TRBV7-9	TRBJ1-4	CASSLGQVEEKLFF
TRBV20-1	TRBJ2-5	CSARDRKYQETQYF
TRBV7-2	TRBJ2-1	CASSFQTGAHYNEQFF
TRBV7-6	TRBJ2-7	CASSFFGRYEQYF
TRBV19	TRBJ1-5	CASSFRQEGQPQHF
TRBV6-5	TRBJ2-1	CASRTSDSQDEQFF
TRBV20-1	TRBJ1-5	CSARGLEGAQHF
TRBV10-3	TRBJ2-3	CAIMGVADTQYF
TRBV7-2	TRBJ2-1	CASSLQQGFYNEQFF
TRBV5-1	TRBJ1-2	CASSRDGQIYGYTF
TRBV20-1	TRBJ1-4	CSASPHMGGEKLFF
TRBV5-1	TRBJ2-2	CASSWGLLNTGELFF
TRBV7-2	TRBJ2-3	CASSGQRTDTQYF
TRBV20-1	TRBJ2-7	CSATLGGYIEQYF
TRBV20-1	TRBJ1-2	CSAQTDYGYTF
TRBV6-2/TRBV6-3	TRBJ2-6	CASSRMPGARGANVLTF
TRBV11-2	TRBJ2-3	CASRQKRGATDTQYF
TRBV12-3/TRBV12-4	TRBJ1-4	CASSPDWGAEKLFF
TRBV5-6	TRBJ2-3	CASSLLAGGVFSDTQYF
TRBV18	TRBJ2-1	CASSPPGSADNEQFF
TRBV18	TRBJ2-3	CASSPRKGPDTQYF
TRBV7-6	TRBJ2-3	CASSLGQLADTQYF
TRBV7-3	TRBJ2-3	CASSPGGGTQYF
TRBV5-1	TRBJ1-2	CASSLATGQGYGYTF
TRBV11-2	TRBJ2-3	CASSSGGPGPTQYF
TRBV6-2/TRBV6-3	TRBJ1-2	CASSLVDYGYTF
TRBV5-6	TRBJ2-1	CASSFRDRVRYNEQFF
TRBV12-3/TRBV12-4	TRBJ1-2	CASRQQAGYGYTF
TRBV6-5	TRBJ2-6	CAARPRGSSGANVLTF
TRBV12-3/TRBV12-4	TRBJ1-3	CASTPSGGGNTIYF
TRBV6-5	TRBJ2-1	CASSSIAGVTYNEQFF
TRBV5-6	TRBJ1-5	CASSLAPSQPQHF
TRBV7-2	TRBJ2-5	CASSPTGVTETQYF
TRBV7-2	TRBJ1-2	CASSLEIGRNYGYTF
TRBV29-1	TRBJ2-5	CSVEVMDGQTQYF
TRBV4-2	TRBJ2-4	CASSQEITSGGRNIQYF
TRBV12-3/TRBV12-4	TRBJ1-1	CASSLWKGQRNTEAFF
TRBV20-1	TRBJ2-2	CSAREMGGELFF